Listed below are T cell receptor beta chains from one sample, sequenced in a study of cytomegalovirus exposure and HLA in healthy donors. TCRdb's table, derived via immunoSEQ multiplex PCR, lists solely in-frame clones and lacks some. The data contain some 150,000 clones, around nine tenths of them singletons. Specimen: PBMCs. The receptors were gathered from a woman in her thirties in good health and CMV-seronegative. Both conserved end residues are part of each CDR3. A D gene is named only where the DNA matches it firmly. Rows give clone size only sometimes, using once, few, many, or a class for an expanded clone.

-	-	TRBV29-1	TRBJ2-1	TGCAGCGTCTCTGGACTACTTCCTAGGAGCTCCTACAATGAGCAGTTCTTC	CSVSGLLPRSSYNEQFF
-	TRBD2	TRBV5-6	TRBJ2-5	TGTGCCAGCCTTGGACTAGGCCAAGAGACCCAGTACTTC	CASLGLGQETQYF
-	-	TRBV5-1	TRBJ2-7	TGCGCCAGCAGCTTGGACCGGTACGAGCAGTACTTC	CASSLDRYEQYF
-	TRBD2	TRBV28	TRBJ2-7	TGTGCCAGCAGTTTATACCCCTGGACTAGCGGGATACCTTACGAGCAGTACTTC	CASSLYPWTSGIPYEQYF
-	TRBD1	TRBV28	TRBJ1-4	TGTGCCAGCAGTTTCGTGGACAGGGAAAAACTGTTTTTT	CASSFVDREKLFF
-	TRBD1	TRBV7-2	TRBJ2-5	TGTGCCAGCAGCTCGCACAGGGGAGAGACCCAGTACTTC	CASSSHRGETQYF
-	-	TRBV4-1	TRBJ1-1	TGCGCCAGCAGCCAAGACTCAGTTTTGGGGGCGACTGAAGCTTTCTTT	CASSQDSVLGATEAFF
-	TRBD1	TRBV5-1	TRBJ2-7	TGCGCCAGCAGCTTGTTTCAGGGGGCGTCATACGAGCAGTACTTC	CASSLFQGASYEQYF
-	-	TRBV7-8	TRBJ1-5	TGTGCCAGCAGCTTAGTGAGACACAGCAGCAATCAGCCCCAGCATTTT	CASSLVRHSSNQPQHF
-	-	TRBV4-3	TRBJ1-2	TGCGCCAGCAGCCAACGGGGAGGTGAATATGGCTACACCTTC	CASSQRGGEYGYTF
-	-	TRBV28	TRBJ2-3	TGTGCCAGCAGTCGAAGGACGGGATTCACAGATACGCAGTATTTT	CASSRRTGFTDTQYF
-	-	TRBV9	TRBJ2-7	TGTGCCAGCAGCGTAGCCGGTAGTACCTACGAGCAGTACTTC	CASSVAGSTYEQYF
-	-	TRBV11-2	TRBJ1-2	TGTGCCAGCAGCTTAGAGAACGGGAGGGACGGCTACACCTTC	CASSLENGRDGYTF
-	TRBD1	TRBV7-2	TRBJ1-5	TGTGCCAGCAGCAACCGACAGGGGGGCCAGCCCCAGCATTTT	CASSNRQGGQPQHF
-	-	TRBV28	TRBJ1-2	TGTGCCAGCTGGCCCCATGGGGGGTATGATGGCTACACCTTC	CASWPHGGYDGYTF
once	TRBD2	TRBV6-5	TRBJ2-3	TGTGCCAGCAGTTATAGCGGGAGGGAAGCAGATACGCAGTATTTT	CASSYSGREADTQYF
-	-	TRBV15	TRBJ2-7	TGTGCCACCAGCAGAGACATTAGCGCTTCCTACGAGCAGTACTTC	CATSRDISASYEQYF
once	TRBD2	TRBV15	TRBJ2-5	TGTGCCACCAGCAGAGGACTAGCGGGGGGGCCGAGGTACCAAGAGACCCAGTACTTC	CATSRGLAGGPRYQETQYF
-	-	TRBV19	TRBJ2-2	TGTGCCAGTAGTTGGGGGGTTCACGGGGAGCTGTTTTTT	CASSWGVHGELFF
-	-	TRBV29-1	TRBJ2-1	TGCAGCGTTGACGTCGGGAAGGCACACAATGAGCAGTTCTTC	CSVDVGKAHNEQFF
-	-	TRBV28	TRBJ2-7	TGTGCCAGCAGTTTTGGGGGCCACAGCTCCTACGAGCAGTACTTC	CASSFGGHSSYEQYF
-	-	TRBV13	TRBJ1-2	TGTGCCAGCAGCTTAGGCCGCAGGACTAACTATGGCTACACCTTC	CASSLGRRTNYGYTF
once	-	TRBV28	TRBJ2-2	TGTGCCAGCAGTTTCCCTTTCGACACAGGGTACACCGGGGAGCTGTTTTTT	CASSFPFDTGYTGELFF
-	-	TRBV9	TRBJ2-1	TGTGCCAGCAGCGTAAGTTGGCCTGACAATGAGCAGTTCTTC	CASSVSWPDNEQFF
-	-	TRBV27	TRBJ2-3	TGTGCCAGCAGTTTATTAGGTTCTGTGCGGGTGTCCGATACGCAGTATTTT	CASSLLGSVRVSDTQYF
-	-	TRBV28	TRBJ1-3	TGTGCCAGCATGGTCACAACTGGAAACACCATATATTTT	CASMVTTGNTIYF
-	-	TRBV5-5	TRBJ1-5	TGTGCCAGCAGACGGGAGCCGGGAATAAATCAGCCCCAGCATTTT	CASRREPGINQPQHF
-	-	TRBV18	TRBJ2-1	TGTGCCAGCTCACCATCAAGTAGTTTCGAGATGGGTAGCCCGTACAATGAGCAGTTCTTC	CASSPSSSFEMGSPYNEQFF
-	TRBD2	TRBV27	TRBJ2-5	TGTGCCAGCAGTTCGAGCGGGGGGCGCCCGACCCAGTACTTC	CASSSSGGRPTQYF
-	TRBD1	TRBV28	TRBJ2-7	TGTGCCAGCAACGCTATCCCGGGACAGGCCGCCTACGAGCAGTACTTC	CASNAIPGQAAYEQYF
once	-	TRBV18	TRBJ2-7	TGTGCCAGCTCACCAGGTAATTCTTGGGTCAGGACAAAAGTTCCCTCCTACGAGCAGTACTTC	CASSPGNSWVRTKVPSYEQYF
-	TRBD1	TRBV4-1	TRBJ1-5	TGCGCCAGCAGCCAAGTACCGACAGGGAGTCAGCCCCAGCATTTT	CASSQVPTGSQPQHF
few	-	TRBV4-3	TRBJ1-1	TGCGCCAGCAGCCAAGGGCCCTCGCCAGACACTGAAGCTTTCTTT	CASSQGPSPDTEAFF
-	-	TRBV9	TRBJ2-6	TGTGCCAGCAGCTGGCTGAGCAGTCTGGGGAGCTCTGGGGCCAACGTCCTGACTTTC	CASSWLSSLGSSGANVLTF
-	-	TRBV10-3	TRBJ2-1	TGTGCCATCGCCGCGGCGGGGAGCTCCTACAATGAGCAGTTCTTC	CAIAAAGSSYNEQFF
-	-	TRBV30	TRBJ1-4	TGTGCCGGGAGCCTCACGGGGGGTGAAAAACTGTTTTTT	CAGSLTGGEKLFF
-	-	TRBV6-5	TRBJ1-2	TGTGCCAGCAGTTACCAGGGCACAAGCTATGGCTACACCTTC	CASSYQGTSYGYTF
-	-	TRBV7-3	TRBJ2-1	TGTGCCAGCAGCTCCCATAGAGGTCTTGAGCAGTTCTTC	CASSSHRGLEQFF
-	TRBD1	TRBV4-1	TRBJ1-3	TGCGCCAGCAGCCTGGGGACAGGCTCTGGAAACACCATATATTTT	CASSLGTGSGNTIYF
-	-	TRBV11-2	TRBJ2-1	TGTGCCAGCAGAGACAGCCGCCCTATCAATGAGCAGTTCTTC	CASRDSRPINEQFF
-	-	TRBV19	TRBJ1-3	TGTGCCAGTAGTATCTTCAGGGGTTCCGGAAACACCATATATTTT	CASSIFRGSGNTIYF